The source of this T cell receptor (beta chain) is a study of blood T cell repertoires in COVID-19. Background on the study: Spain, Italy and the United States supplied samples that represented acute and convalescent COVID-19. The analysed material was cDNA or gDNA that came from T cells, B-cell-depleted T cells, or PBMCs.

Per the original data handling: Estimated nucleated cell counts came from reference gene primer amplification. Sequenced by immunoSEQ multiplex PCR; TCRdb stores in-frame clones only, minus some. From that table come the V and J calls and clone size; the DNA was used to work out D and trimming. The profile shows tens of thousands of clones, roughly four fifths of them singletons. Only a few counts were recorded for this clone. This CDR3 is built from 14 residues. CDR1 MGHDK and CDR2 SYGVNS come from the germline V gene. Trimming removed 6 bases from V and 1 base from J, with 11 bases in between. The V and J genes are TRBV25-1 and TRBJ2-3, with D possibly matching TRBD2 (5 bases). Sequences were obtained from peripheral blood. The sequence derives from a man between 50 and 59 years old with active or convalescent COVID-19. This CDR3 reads CASSGVVRTDTQYF. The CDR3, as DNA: TGTGCCAGCAGCGGGGTGGTCCGCACAGATACGCAGTATTTT. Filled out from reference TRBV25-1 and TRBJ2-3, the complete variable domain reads EADIYQTPRYLVIGTGKKITLECSQTMGHDKMYWYQQDPGMELHLIHYSYGVNSTEKGDLSSESTVSRIRTEHFPLTLESARPSHTSQYLCASSGVVRTDTQYFGPGTRLTVL.